These 32 T cell receptor beta chains were all obtained from the same sample, sequenced in a study of human CD8 memory T cell subsets. UMI-labeled 5' RACE produced the TCR beta libraries. TCRdb reprocessed the 5' RACE reads and reports one entry per CDR3 protein, with no DNA. Reported are some 4,100 distinct CDR3 sequences; the ten largest clones contain roughly a third. The sequenced sample was CD8+ effector memory T cells (TEM) sorted from PBMCs. The subset was: effector memory CD8 T cells, CCR7- CD45RO+ CD95+. The receptors here all came from a human donor in good health.

V usage is TRBV6-6 and J usage is TRBJ2-3; as DNA is missing, the TRBD2 call by TCRdb cannot be tested. The CDR3 covers 15 residues. CDR1 MNHNY and CDR2 SVGAGI come from the germline V gene (reference sequence). CDR3 amino acids: CASTPKLEGTDTQYF.

V usage is TRBV3-1 and J usage is TRBJ1-5. CDR1 LGHDT and CDR2 YNNKEL come from the germline V gene (reference sequence). The CDR3 is made up of 14 amino acids. The chain's CDR3 is CASSQGTSNQPQHF.

The chain employs TRBV27 and TRBJ1-1. The CDR3 covers 14 residues. CDR1 is MNHEY and CDR2 is SMNVEV in the germline V gene (reference sequence). The CDR3 loop is CASSLSHGQTEAFF.

V and J are TRBV10-3 and TRBJ2-7; TCRdb designates TRBD2, a call that cannot be tested without DNA. CDR3 length: 16 amino acids. Germline CDR1 and CDR2: ENHRY and SYGVKD. CDR3 protein: CAISVWTSGRRDEQYF.

V gene TRBV5-1 combines with J gene TRBJ2-1; TCRdb picks TRBD1, but there is no DNA to check that call. The CDR3 sequence is 20 residues long. CDR1 is SGHRS, CDR2 YFSETQ, per germline. CDR3 sequence reads: CASSLAVAVNPRGARNEQFF.

This chain connects TRBV4-2 to TRBJ2-1. Germline V gene sequence: CDR1 LGHNA, CDR2 YNFKEQ. The CDR3 length is 12 residues. The CDR3 region is CASSQMNNEQFF.

The chain carries TRBV5-6 and TRBJ2-3; the D call from TCRdb, TRBD1, cannot be confirmed without DNA. The CDR3 has 15 amino acids. Germline V lookup: CDR1 SGHDT, CDR2 YYEEEE. CDR3 in amino acids: CASSYWGASTDTQYF.

V usage is TRBV4-3 and J usage is TRBJ2-1; TCRdb returns TRBD1, unconfirmable since there is no DNA. CDR1 and CDR2 from the germline V gene are LGHNA and YSLEER. This CDR3 has 16 residues. The CDR3 loop is CASSQDPGQGADEQFF.

The chain carries TRBV4-1 and TRBJ2-7. CDR3 length: 13 amino acids. The germline V gene encodes CDR1 MGHRA and CDR2 YSYEKL. This CDR3 reads CASSSTGTYEQYF.

The chain carries TRBV27 and TRBJ1-1. Germline lookup yields CDR1 MNHEY and CDR2 SMNVEV (reference sequence). The CDR3 runs to 13 residues. The CDR3 loop is CASSFGPNTEAFF.

The chain combines TRBV30 with TRBJ2-7. The CDR3 contains 11 residues. Germline values: CDR1 GTSNPN, CDR2 SVGIG (reference sequence). CDR3 loop: CAWDSSYEQYF.

The chain recombines TRBV30 with TRBJ1-6; the TCRdb call, TRBD1, lacks DNA for checking. Germline V gene sequence: CDR1 GTSNPN, CDR2 SVGIG (reference sequence). This CDR3 contains 15 residues. CDR3 region: CAWSPAGQLNSPLHF.

This rearrangement joins TRBV6-2 or TRBV6-3 to TRBJ1-1; checking the TCRdb D call of TRBD1 is not possible without DNA. The length of the CDR3 is 15 residues. Germline V gene lookup returns CDR1 MNHEY and CDR2 SVGEGT. The CDR3: CASSPTRTGWTEAFF.

This sequence joins TRBV11-2 and TRBJ1-1; TCRdb lists TRBD1, though no DNA is available to test this call. The CDR3 runs 17 residues. CDR1 is SGHAT, CDR2 FQNNGV, per germline. The CDR3 sequence: CASSLVGFGQGNTEAFF.

Judged by frequency, this clonotype is large. This chain connects TRBV7-8 to TRBJ2-3. This CDR3 is 15 amino acids long. CDR1 is SGHVS, CDR2 FQNEAQ, per germline. Here the CDR3 reads CASSPDGLAADTQYF.

The chain recombines TRBV20-1 with TRBJ2-7; TCRdb gives TRBD1 as the D gene, but with no DNA this cannot be confirmed. The germline V gene has CDR1 DFQATT and CDR2 SNEGSKA (reference sequence). CDR3 size: 14 residues. The CDR3 loop is CSASPPGQDYEQYF.

This clonotype ranks as large in terms of frequency. This rearrangement joins TRBV20-1 to TRBJ1-2; no DNA is available, so the TRBD1 call from TCRdb remains unchecked. CDR1 and CDR2 from the germline V gene are DFQATT and SNEGSKA (reference sequence). The CDR3 spans 16 residues. The CDR3 region is CSARRDSLLFDYGYTF.

The V gene is TRBV15, the J gene TRBJ2-1; TCRdb indicates TRBD2, and absent DNA this call remains unverified. This CDR3 region has 13 residues. CDR1 and CDR2 (germline): LNHNV, YYDKDF (reference sequence). CDR3 protein: CAAGTSGYNEQFF.

The genes are TRBV2 and TRBJ1-6. The CDR3 spans 16 residues. Germline CDR1 SNHLY, CDR2 FYNNEI. CDR3 sequence: CASTERKSSYNSPLHF. Full variable domain (outside the CDR3, taken from reference TRBV2 and TRBJ1-6): EPEVTQTPSHQVTQMGQEVILRCVPISNHLYFYWYRQILGQKVEFLVSFYNNEISEKSEIFDDQFSVERPDGSNFTLKIRSTKLEDSAMYFCASTERKSSYNSPLHFGNGTRLTVT.

This sequence joins TRBV20-1 and TRBJ1-2; TCRdb designates TRBD1, a call that cannot be tested without DNA. There are 12 residues in the CDR3. Germline values: CDR1 DFQATT, CDR2 SNEGSKA (reference sequence). CDR3 sequence reads: CSARVGDYGYTF.

By frequency, this clonotype is medium-sized. This chain links TRBV19 with TRBJ1-5. The germline V gene encodes CDR1 LNHDA and CDR2 SQIVND (reference sequence). CDR3 length equals 14 residues. CDR3 residues: CASSILASNQPQHF.

V and J are TRBV28 and TRBJ2-7. Looked up from germline, CDR1 is MDHEN and CDR2 is SYDVKM. The CDR3 has 14 amino acids. CDR3 residues: CASSLDGSSYEQYF.

This chain connects TRBV14 to TRBJ2-1. The CDR3 has 16 amino acids. Germline V CDR1 and CDR2: SGHDN, FVKESK. The CDR3 region is CASSQDHTDSYNEQFF.

This chain links TRBV5-4 with TRBJ2-2; no DNA is available, so the TRBD1 call from TCRdb remains unchecked. The germline CDR1 and CDR2 sequences are SGHNT and YYREEE (reference sequence). This CDR3 comprises 13 residues. CDR3 protein: CASSPPGTGELFF.

J is TRBJ2-7 and V is TRBV10-3. This CDR3 has 16 residues. Germline CDR1 ENHRY, CDR2 SYGVKD. The CDR3 sequence is CAISESTLGRSYEQYF.

According to its frequency, this clonotype is large. This chain joins TRBV12-3 or TRBV12-4 and TRBJ2-5; the D call from TCRdb, TRBD2, cannot be confirmed without DNA. This CDR3 is built from 13 residues. CDR3 in amino acids: CASGPPEGETQYF.

V gene TRBV27 combines with J gene TRBJ2-7; the TCRdb D gene call, TRBD2, has no DNA to confirm it. The CDR3 has 14 amino acids. Germline-derived CDR1 and CDR2 are MNHEY and SMNVEV (reference sequence). The CDR3 sequence: CASASSGRSREQYF.

In terms of frequency, this clonotype is medium-sized. The rearrangement uses TRBV6-4 and TRBJ2-1; TCRdb picks TRBD2, but there is no DNA to check that call. Germline V lookup: CDR1 MRHNA, CDR2 SNTAGT. This CDR3 is built from 13 residues. The CDR3 is CASSDGTNNEQFF.

The CDR3 sequence: CASSPTGTNTGELFF. This chain links TRBV6-4 with TRBJ2-2; TCRdb calls TRBD1, which cannot be checked without DNA. Looked up from germline, CDR1 is MRHNA and CDR2 is SNTAGT. This CDR3 contains 15 residues.

The genes are TRBV6-2 or TRBV6-3 and TRBJ2-3; the TRBD2 assignment by TCRdb is unverifiable without DNA. In germline, CDR1 is MNHEY, CDR2 SVGEGT. CDR3 length: 14 amino acids. The CDR3 region is CASRLAGDTDTQYF.

The chain couples TRBV23-1 to TRBJ1-1; absent DNA, TCRdb's TRBD1 call cannot be checked. TRBV23-1 falls under the ORF class, with uncertain function. The CDR3 has 15 residues. The CDR3 protein is CASSQSRVLNTEAFF.

This sequence joins TRBV20-1 and TRBJ1-1. From germline, CDR1 is DFQATT and CDR2 SNEGSKA (reference sequence). The CDR3 contains 14 residues. CDR3 amino acids: CSARIQDLNTEAFF.